The entry below gives a single T cell receptor beta chain sequence along with its context. Data came from immunoSEQ multiplex PCR; TCRdb stores just in-frame clones and leaves some out. Of about 2.4 million clones listed, 85% to 95% are singletons. The data were obtained in a study of shared clonotypes between healthy human individuals. CDR1 and CDR2 from the germline V gene are SGHDN and FVKESK. The CDR3 sequence is 15 residues long. V trimming: 1 base; J trimming: 3 bases; junction bases outside the gene matches: 4. Specimen: naive CD4+ T cells sorted from blood. Sample subset: CD45RA+ positively selected. This clonotype originated in a man younger than 35 in good health. The chain links TRBV14 to TRBJ2-7, with 9 positions matching TRBD2. CDR3 sequence: CASSQAGAGGYEQYF. The DNA for the CDR3 is TGTGCCAGCAGCCAAGCAGGAGCGGGAGGCTACGAGCAGTACTTC.